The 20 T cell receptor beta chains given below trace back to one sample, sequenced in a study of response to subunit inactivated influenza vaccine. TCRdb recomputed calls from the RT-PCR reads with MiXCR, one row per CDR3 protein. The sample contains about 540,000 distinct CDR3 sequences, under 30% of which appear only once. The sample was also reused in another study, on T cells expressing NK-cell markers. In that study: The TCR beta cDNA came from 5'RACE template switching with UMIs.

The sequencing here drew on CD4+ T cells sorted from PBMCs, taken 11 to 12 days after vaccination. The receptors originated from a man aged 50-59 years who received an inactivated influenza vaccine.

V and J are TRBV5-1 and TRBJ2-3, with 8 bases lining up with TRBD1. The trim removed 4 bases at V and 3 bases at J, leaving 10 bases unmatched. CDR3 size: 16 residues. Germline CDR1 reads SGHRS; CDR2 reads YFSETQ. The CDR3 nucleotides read TGCGCCAGCAGCGGGACAGGATCGCGGACAACAGATACGCAGTATTTT. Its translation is CASSGTGSRTTDTQYF.

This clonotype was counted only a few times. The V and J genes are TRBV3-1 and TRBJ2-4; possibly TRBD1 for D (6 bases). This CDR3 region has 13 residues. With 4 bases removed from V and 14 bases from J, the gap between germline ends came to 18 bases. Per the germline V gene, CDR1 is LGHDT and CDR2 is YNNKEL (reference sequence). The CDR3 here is CASSPRSGADKYF. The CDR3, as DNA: TGTGCCAGCAGCCCCCGCTCAGGGGCGGACAAGTACTTC.

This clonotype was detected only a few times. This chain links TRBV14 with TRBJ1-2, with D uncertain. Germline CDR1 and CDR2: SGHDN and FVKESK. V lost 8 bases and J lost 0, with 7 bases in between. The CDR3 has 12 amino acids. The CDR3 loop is CASLRANYGYTF. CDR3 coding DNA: TGTGCCAGCTTAAGGGCTAACTATGGCTACACCTTC.

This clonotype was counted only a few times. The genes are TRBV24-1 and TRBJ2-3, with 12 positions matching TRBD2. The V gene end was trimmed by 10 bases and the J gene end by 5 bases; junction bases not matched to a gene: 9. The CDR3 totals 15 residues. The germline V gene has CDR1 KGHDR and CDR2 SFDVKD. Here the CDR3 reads CATGRLAGERDTQYF. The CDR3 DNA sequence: TGTGCCACGGGCCGACTAGCGGGAGAACGAGATACGCAGTATTTT.

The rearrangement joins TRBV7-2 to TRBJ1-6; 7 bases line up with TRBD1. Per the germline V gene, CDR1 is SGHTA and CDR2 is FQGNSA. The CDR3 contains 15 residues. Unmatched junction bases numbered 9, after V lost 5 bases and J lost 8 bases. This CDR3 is CASSPTGQPYSPLHF. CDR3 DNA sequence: TGTGCCAGCAGCCCGACGGGACAGCCATATTCACCCCTCCACTTT. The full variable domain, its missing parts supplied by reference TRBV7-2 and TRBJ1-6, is GAGVSQSPSNKVTEKGKDVELRCDPISGHTALYWYRQSLGQGLEFLIYFQGNSAPDKSGLPSDRFSAERTGGSVSTLTIQRTQQEDSAVYLCASSPTGQPYSPLHFGNGTRLTVT.

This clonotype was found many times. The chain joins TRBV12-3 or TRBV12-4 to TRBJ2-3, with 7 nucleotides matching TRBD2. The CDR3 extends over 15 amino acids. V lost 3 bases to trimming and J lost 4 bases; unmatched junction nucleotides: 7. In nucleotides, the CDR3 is TGTGCCAGCAGTTTCGGGGGGAGAGGGTCAGATACGCAGTATTTT. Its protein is CASSFGGRGSDTQYF.

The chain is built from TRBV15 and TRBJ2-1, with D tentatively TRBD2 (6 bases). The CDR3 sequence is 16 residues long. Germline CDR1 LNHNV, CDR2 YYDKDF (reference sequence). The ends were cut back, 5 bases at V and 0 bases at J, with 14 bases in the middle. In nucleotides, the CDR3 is TGTGCCACCAGCGGTGGGGGGAAAAACTCCTACAATGAGCAGTTCTTC. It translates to CATSGGGKNSYNEQFF.

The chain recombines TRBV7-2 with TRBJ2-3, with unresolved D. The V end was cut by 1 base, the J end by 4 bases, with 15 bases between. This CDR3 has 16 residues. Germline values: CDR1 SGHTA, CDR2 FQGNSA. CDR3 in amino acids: CASSLVGRPLSDTQYF. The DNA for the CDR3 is TGTGCCAGCAGCTTAGTCGGGCGACCCCTCTCAGATACGCAGTATTTT.

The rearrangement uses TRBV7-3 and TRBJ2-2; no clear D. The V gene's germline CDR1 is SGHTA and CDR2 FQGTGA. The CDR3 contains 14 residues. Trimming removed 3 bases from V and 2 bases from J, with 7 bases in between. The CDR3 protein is CASSFETNTGELFF. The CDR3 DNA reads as TGTGCCAGCAGCTTTGAGACAAACACCGGGGAGCTGTTTTTT.

The CDR3 DNA sequence: TGTGCCAGCAGCAAGGAGAAGCAGAGAAAGGGACAGGGCTACGAGCAGTACTTC. Residues: CASSKEKQRKGQGYEQYF. The chain couples TRBV21-1 to TRBJ2-7; the DNA was not used to check the table's D call, TRBD1. TRBV21-1 is a recognized pseudogene. This CDR3 spans 18 amino acids.

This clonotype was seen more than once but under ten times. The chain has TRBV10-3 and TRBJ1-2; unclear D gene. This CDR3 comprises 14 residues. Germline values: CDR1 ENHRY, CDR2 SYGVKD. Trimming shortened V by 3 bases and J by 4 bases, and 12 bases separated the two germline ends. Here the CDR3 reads CAISELDEGYGYTF. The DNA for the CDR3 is TGTGCCATCAGTGAACTTGACGAGGGCTATGGCTACACCTTC.

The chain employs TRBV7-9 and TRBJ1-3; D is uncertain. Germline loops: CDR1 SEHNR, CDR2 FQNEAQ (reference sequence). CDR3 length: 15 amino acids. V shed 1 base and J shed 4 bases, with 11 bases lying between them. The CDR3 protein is CASSLGVGPGNTIYF. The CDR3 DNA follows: TGTGCCAGCAGCTTAGGCGTGGGTCCGGGAAACACCATATATTTT. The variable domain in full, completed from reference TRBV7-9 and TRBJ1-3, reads DTGVSQNPRHKITKRGQNVTFRCDPISEHNRLYWYRQTLGQGPEFLTYFQNEAQLEKSRLLSDRFSAERPKGSFSTLEIQRTEQGDSAMYLCASSLGVGPGNTIYFGEGSWLTVV.

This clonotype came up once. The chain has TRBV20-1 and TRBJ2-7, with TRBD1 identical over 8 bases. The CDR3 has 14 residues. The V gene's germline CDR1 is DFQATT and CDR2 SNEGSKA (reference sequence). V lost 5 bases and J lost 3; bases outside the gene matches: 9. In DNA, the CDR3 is TGCAGTGCTGAGGGACAGGTGCTACTCTACGAGCAGTACTTC. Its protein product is CSAEGQVLLYEQYF.

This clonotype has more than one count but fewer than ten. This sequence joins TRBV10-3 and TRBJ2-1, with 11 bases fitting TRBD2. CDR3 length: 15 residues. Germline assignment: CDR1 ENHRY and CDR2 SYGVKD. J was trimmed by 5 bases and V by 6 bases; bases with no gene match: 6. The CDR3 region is CAISALAGGNNEQFF. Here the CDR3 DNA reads TGTGCCATCAGCGCCCTAGCGGGGGGTAACAATGAGCAGTTCTTC.

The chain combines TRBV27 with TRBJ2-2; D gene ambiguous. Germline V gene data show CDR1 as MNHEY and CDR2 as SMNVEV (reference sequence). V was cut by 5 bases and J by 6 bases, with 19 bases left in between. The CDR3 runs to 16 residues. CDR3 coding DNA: TGTGCCAGCAGTCCAAGTGGGCTAACTTTGGCCGGGGAGCTGTTTTTT. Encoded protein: CASSPSGLTLAGELFF.

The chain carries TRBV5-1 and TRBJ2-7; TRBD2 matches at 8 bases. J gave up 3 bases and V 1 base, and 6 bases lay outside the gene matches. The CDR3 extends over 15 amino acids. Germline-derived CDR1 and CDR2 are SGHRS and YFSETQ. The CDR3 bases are TGCGCCAGCAGCTTGCAGGGTAGCGGGGACTACGAGCAGTACTTC. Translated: CASSLQGSGDYEQYF.

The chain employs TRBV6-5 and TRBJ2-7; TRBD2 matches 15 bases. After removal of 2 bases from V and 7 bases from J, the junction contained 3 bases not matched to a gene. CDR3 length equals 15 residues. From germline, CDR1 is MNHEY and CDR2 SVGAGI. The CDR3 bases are TGTGCCAGCAGTTACGGACTAGCGGGGGGGCGAGAGCAGTACTTC. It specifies CASSYGLAGGREQYF.

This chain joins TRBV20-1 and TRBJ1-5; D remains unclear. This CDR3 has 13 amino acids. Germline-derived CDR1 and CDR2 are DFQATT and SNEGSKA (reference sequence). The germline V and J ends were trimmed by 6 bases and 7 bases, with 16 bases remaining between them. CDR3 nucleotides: TGCAGTGCCGCGGTCCTACTAGACCAGCCCCAGCATTTT. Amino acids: CSAAVLLDQPQHF.

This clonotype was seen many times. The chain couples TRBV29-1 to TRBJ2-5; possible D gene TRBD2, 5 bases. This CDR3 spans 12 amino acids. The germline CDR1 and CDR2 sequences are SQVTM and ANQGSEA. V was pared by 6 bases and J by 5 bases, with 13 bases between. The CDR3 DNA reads TGCAGCGTCCAGCCGGGGATGGAGACCCAGTACTTC. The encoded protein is CSVQPGMETQYF.

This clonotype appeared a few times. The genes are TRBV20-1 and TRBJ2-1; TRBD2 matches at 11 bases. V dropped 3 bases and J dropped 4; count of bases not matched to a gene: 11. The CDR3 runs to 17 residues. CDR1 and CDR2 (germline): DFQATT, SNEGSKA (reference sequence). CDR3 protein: CSASFLVLAGEYNEQFF. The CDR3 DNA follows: TGCAGTGCTAGCTTCCTGGTACTAGCGGGGGAGTACAATGAGCAGTTCTTC.